This T cell receptor (beta chain) came from a study of blood T cell repertoires in COVID-19. For the study at large: Sites across the United States, Italy and Spain contributed samples from acute and convalescent COVID-19. T cells, B-cell-depleted T cells, or PBMCs provided the cDNA or gDNA that served as material.

In Cohort 3, a recovered donor had either two negative PCRs, clearance, or symptom resolution. Methods used by the authors: It was from reference gene primer amplification that nucleated cell counts were estimated. The data were produced by immunoSEQ multiplex PCR, yet TCRdb's version contains in-frame clones alone and is incomplete. V, J and clone size are taken as reported in that table, and D and trimming were inferred from the DNA itself. The sample lists over 150,000 clones, roughly 84% occurring once. The clonotype was recovered from a woman aged 45 to 65 who had recovered from COVID-19. The sequenced sample was PBMCs or T cells enriched from blood (not recorded which).

The CDR3 sequence is CASRPGTGRGHEQFF. CDR3 DNA sequence: TGTGCCAGCAGACCCGGGACAGGGAGGGGACATGAGCAGTTCTTC. The V and J genes are TRBV28 and TRBJ2-1, with 9 positions matching TRBD1. Trimming took 6 bases from V and 8 from J; bases not matched to a gene: 11. The germline V gene encodes CDR1 MDHEN and CDR2 SYDVKM. CDR3 length equals 15 residues.